The 25 T cell receptor beta chains below all came from one sample that was sequenced in a study of shared clonotypes between healthy human individuals. The data were produced by immunoSEQ multiplex PCR, yet TCRdb's version contains in-frame clones alone and is incomplete. The table has about 1.5 million clones, 95% to 99% seen once. The sample comprised naive CD4+ T cells sorted from blood. Regarding subset: CD45RA+ positively selected. These receptors were taken from a man aged 25-45 years in good health.

This clone was counted a single time. The V gene is TRBV19, the J gene TRBJ1-5, with 7 bases that match TRBD1. There are 13 residues in the CDR3. Trimming at V came to 8 bases and at J to 7 bases, leaving 8 bases not matched to a gene. Germline lookup yields CDR1 LNHDA and CDR2 SQIVND (reference sequence). CDR3 nucleotides: TGTGCCAGTTCAGACAGGGTGAGACAGCCCCAGCATTTT. This codes for CASSDRVRQPQHF.

The chain carries TRBV5-4 and TRBJ2-7, with 7 bases that match TRBD2. This CDR3 has 15 amino acids. The trim removed 1 base at V and 2 bases at J, leaving 6 bases unmatched. Looked up from germline, CDR1 is SGHNT and CDR2 is YYREEE (reference sequence). The CDR3 sequence: CASSLSLAATYEQYF. CDR3 coding DNA: TGTGCCAGCAGCTTGTCGCTAGCGGCGACCTACGAGCAGTACTTC.

The gene calls are TRBV7-9 and TRBJ2-7; D gene uncertain. Germline V gene data show CDR1 as SEHNR and CDR2 as FQNEAQ (reference sequence). The CDR3 has 14 residues. With 5 bases removed from V and 0 bases from J, the gap between germline ends came to 11 bases. As DNA, the CDR3 is TGTGCCAGCAGCCCGACTTGGGGCTCCTACGAGCAGTACTTC. Translation gives CASSPTWGSYEQYF.

The chain links TRBV29-1 to TRBJ2-5; 7 positions match TRBD2. The CDR3 has 14 amino acids. Germline CDR1 reads SQVTM; CDR2 reads ANQGSEA. CDR3 in amino acids: CGGGALGVGETQYF. The CDR3, as DNA: TGCGGCGGGGGAGCCCTCGGTGTAGGAGAGACCCAGTACTTC.

V gene TRBV10-1 combines with J gene TRBJ2-3, with 7 bases matching TRBD1. V dropped 6 bases and J dropped 6; count of bases not matched to a gene: 6. Germline V gene data show CDR1 as WNHNN and CDR2 as SYGVQD (reference sequence). CDR3 size: 13 residues. CDR3 loop: CASRKSRGDTQYF. CDR3 coding DNA: TGCGCCAGCAGAAAATCCAGGGGGGATACGCAGTATTTT.

This clone showed up just once. Other DNA sequences in the same sample also yield this CDR3. The chain is built from TRBV20-1 and TRBJ1-5; D call uncertain. V was trimmed by 5 bases and J by 5 bases, leaving 7 bases between them. The CDR3 contains 11 residues. Germline values: CDR1 DFQATT, CDR2 SNEGSKA (reference sequence). The CDR3 region is CSASPDQPQHF. The CDR3 DNA is TGCAGTGCTTCCCCTGATCAGCCCCAGCATTTT.

CDR3 loop: CATLPISGTETSGYTF. In nucleotides, the CDR3 is TGTGCCACCCTCCCTATCTCCGGGACAGAGACCAGCGGCTACACCTTC. J is TRBJ1-2 and V is TRBV18, with TRBD1 matching 7 bases. V trimming: 10 bases; J trimming: 8 bases; junction bases outside the gene matches: 22. Germline lookup yields CDR1 KGHSH and CDR2 LQKENI. This CDR3 is built from 16 residues.

This sequence joins TRBV28 and TRBJ1-2, with D tentatively TRBD1 (5 bases). Per germline, CDR1 MDHEN and CDR2 SYDVKM. Trimming removed 8 bases from V and 4 bases from J, with 14 bases in between. The CDR3 is 13 amino acids. CDR3 region: CASGGGFVYGYTF. In nucleotides, the CDR3 is TGTGCCAGCGGGGGGGGTTTTGTCTATGGCTACACCTTC.

This clone has a single count. DNA for the CDR3: TGTGCCAGCCGAAGGGACGGGACTACCTACAATGAGCAGTTCTTC. It translates to CASRRDGTTYNEQFF. The V and J genes are TRBV2 and TRBJ2-1; 7 nucleotides line up with TRBD2. J lost 2 bases, V lost 8 bases, and 9 bases had no gene match. Looked up from germline, CDR1 is SNHLY and CDR2 is FYNNEI. The CDR3 is made up of 15 amino acids.

About this clone itself: This sample includes further DNA sequences coding for the same CDR3. V and J are TRBV18 and TRBJ2-1; TRBD2 aligns across 13 bases. V gave up 3 bases and J gave up 3 bases; unmatched junction bases: 2. CDR1 and CDR2 (germline): KGHSH, LQKENI. The CDR3 spans 16 residues. The CDR3 reads CASSPRTSGGYNEQFF. The CDR3 DNA is TGTGCCAGCTCACCCCGGACTAGCGGGGGCTACAATGAGCAGTTCTTC.

The chain is built from TRBV5-1 and TRBJ2-1, with 7 bases matching TRBD1. Germline CDR1 is SGHRS and CDR2 is YFSETQ. Trimming at V came to 3 bases and at J to 8 bases, leaving 5 bases not matched to a gene. The CDR3 sequence is 13 residues long. The CDR3 region has the DNA TGCGCCAGCAGCTCGACAGGGACCCATGAGCAGTTCTTC. This gives the protein CASSSTGTHEQFF.

The chain couples TRBV11-2 to TRBJ2-7, with D possibly TRBD1 on 6 matching bases. V lost 5 bases to trimming and J lost 3 bases, with 14 bases between them. This CDR3 is 14 amino acids long. CDR1 SGHAT and CDR2 FQNNGV come from the germline V gene. The CDR3, as DNA: TGTGCCAGCAGCCGGACAGACCAGCACTACGAGCAGTACTTC. Protein sequence: CASSRTDQHYEQYF.

The chain couples TRBV15 to TRBJ2-5, with D uncertain. Trimming took off 0 bases at V and 7 bases at J, with 9 bases between the two ends. In germline, CDR1 is LNHNV, CDR2 YYDKDF (reference sequence). CDR3 size: 13 residues. The CDR3 DNA is TGTGCCACCAGCAGAGATCAACAGCCGACCCAGTACTTC. Translated: CATSRDQQPTQYF.

Here the CDR3 DNA reads TGCAGTGCACAGGGCAATCAGCCCCAGCATTTT. Encoded protein: CSAQGNQPQHF. The genes are TRBV20-1 and TRBJ1-5, with D tentatively TRBD1 (5 bases). V was clipped by 6 bases and J by 2 bases, with 5 bases between them. This CDR3 region has 11 residues. Germline V gene lookup returns CDR1 DFQATT and CDR2 SNEGSKA (reference sequence).

CDR3 nucleotides: TGTGCCAGCAGCAGAGCCCAAATGAACACTGAAGCTTTCTTT. It translates to CASSRAQMNTEAFF. The chain has TRBV21-1 and TRBJ1-1; the table's D gene call, TRBD1, was not cross checked with the DNA. TRBV21-1 is termed a pseudogene. The CDR3 extends over 14 amino acids.

In its sample, this clone was seen a few times. The sample carries other DNA sequences with the same CDR3. The J gene is TRBJ2-2, the V gene TRBV6-5; D call uncertain. The CDR3 is 12 amino acids. CDR1 and CDR2 from the germline V gene are MNHEY and SVGAGI. V was trimmed by 6 bases and J by 6 bases, leaving 8 bases between them. Here the CDR3 reads CASSHRPGELFF. DNA of the CDR3: TGTGCCAGCAGCCACCGCCCCGGGGAGCTGTTTTTT.

V and J are TRBV5-1 and TRBJ2-1; TRBD2 aligns across 12 bases. CDR3 length: 18 residues. CDR1 and CDR2 (germline): SGHRS, YFSETQ. V gave up 0 bases and J gave up 8 bases; unmatched junction bases: 12. The CDR3 region is CASSLGASGRAMIDEQFF. CDR3 DNA: TGCGCCAGCAGCTTGGGGGCTAGCGGGAGGGCCATGATCGATGAGCAGTTCTTC.

The chain employs TRBV28 and TRBJ2-7; 9 nucleotides agree with TRBD2. The CDR3 totals 15 residues. Germline lookup yields CDR1 MDHEN and CDR2 SYDVKM. V shed 4 bases and J 6 bases; nucleotides not matched to a gene: 10. This chain's CDR3 is CASSYTGTSSFEQYF. Here the CDR3 DNA reads TGTGCCAGCAGTTACACCGGGACTAGCTCGTTCGAGCAGTACTTC.

The chain carries TRBV27 and TRBJ2-2, with 8 bases fitting TRBD2. The V segment lost 6 bases and the J segment 4 bases; nucleotides outside the gene matches: 7. The CDR3 is 15 residues long. Germline loops: CDR1 MNHEY, CDR2 SMNVEV (reference sequence). CDR3 protein: CASSPTSVGTGELFF. For the CDR3, the DNA is TGTGCCAGCAGCCCGACTAGCGTTGGCACCGGGGAGCTGTTTTTT.

This clone has a single count. The chain combines TRBV19 with TRBJ2-7; D uncertain. CDR3 length: 13 residues. Germline V gene data show CDR1 as LNHDA and CDR2 as SQIVND (reference sequence). Trimming stripped 9 bases from V and 6 bases from J, with 18 bases between. The CDR3 coding sequence is TGTGCCAGCTCGCAGGTATCCCCGGGCGAGCAGTACTTC. Translation gives CASSQVSPGEQYF.

This chain uses TRBV9 with TRBJ2-5; D not resolved. Germline V CDR1 and CDR2: SGDLS, YYNGEE. Trimming stripped 2 bases from V and 3 bases from J, with 14 bases between. This CDR3 has 15 amino acids. This chain's CDR3 is CASSVLPGQKETQYF. The DNA of the CDR3 is TGTGCCAGCAGCGTTCTCCCCGGCCAAAAAGAGACCCAGTACTTC. The variable domain in full, with the rest retrieved from reference TRBV9 and TRBJ2-5, is DSGVTQTPKHLITATGQRVTLRCSPRSGDLSVYWYQQSLDQGLQFLIQYYNGEERAKGNILERFSAQQFPDLHSELNLSSLELGDSALYFCASSVLPGQKETQYFGPGTRLLVL.

The chain carries TRBV9 and TRBJ2-1; TRBD2 aligns across 11 bases. With 0 bases clipped from V and 5 bases from J, the junction kept 4 bases outside the gene matches. Germline CDR1 is SGDLS and CDR2 is YYNGEE. CDR3 length: 16 residues. CDR3 sequence reads: CASSVASGRTDNEQFF. The CDR3 region has the DNA TGTGCCAGCAGCGTAGCTAGCGGGAGGACTGACAATGAGCAGTTCTTC.

DNA of the CDR3: TGTGCCAGCAGCTCGGACAGGGGCATTAATGAGCAGTTCTTC. Encoded protein: CASSSDRGINEQFF. The V call is TRBV11-3, the J call TRBJ2-1; TRBD1 aligns across 9 bases. CDR3 size: 14 residues. Germline values: CDR1 SGHNT, CDR2 YENEEA. V shed 4 bases, J shed 7 bases, and the junction held 5 bases outside the gene matches.

The rearrangement links TRBV2 to TRBJ1-2; 7 nucleotides match TRBD1. V was clipped by 6 bases and J by 3 bases; unmatched bases: 7. Per germline, CDR1 SNHLY and CDR2 FYNNEI. The CDR3 covers 14 residues. Here the CDR3 DNA reads TGTGCCAGCAGGAACAGGGGAAGGGACTATGGCTACACCTTC. It is translated as CASRNRGRDYGYTF.

V usage is TRBV28 and J usage is TRBJ2-7; D uncertain. Germline V CDR1 and CDR2: MDHEN, SYDVKM. Between the trimmed V and J ends, which lost 3 bases and 11 bases, there was a span of 11 bases. CDR3 length: 11 residues. Here the CDR3 reads CASSLARMKYF. CDR3 sequence (DNA): TGTGCCAGCAGTTTGGCTAGAATGAAGTACTTC. The full variable domain, rest sourced from reference TRBV28 and TRBJ2-7, is DVKVTQSSRYLVKRTGEKVFLECVQDMDHENMFWYRQDPGLGLRLIYFSYDVKMKEKGDIPEGYSVSREKKERFSLILESASTNQTSMYLCASSLARMKYFGPGTRLTVT.